This TCR beta chain was recovered during a study of shared clonotypes between healthy human individuals. The wider study: Three CD4 naive, three CD4 memory, two CD8 naive and one CD8 memory plate were used per donor. Study-level findings and limits: Genetic and exposure-history diversity was limited by the small donor number. Sampling was confined to blood; repertoires within tissues likely differ. An expected dependence of interdonor clonotype sharing on sequencing depth was noted.

The germline CDR1 and CDR2 sequences are SGHNT and YYREEE (reference sequence). The CDR3 length is 15 residues. Trimming removed 0 bases at V and 6 bases at J, with 15 bases between. Assay used: immunoSEQ multiplex PCR; TCRdb lists only in-frame clones, some missing. The sample has under 600,000 clones, more than 95% seen once. Points on this clone: What it binds is not known.

Specimen: naive CD4+ T cells sorted from blood. Documented subset: CD45RA+ positively selected. The chain joins TRBV5-4 to TRBJ1-2, with D possibly being TRBD1 (6 bases). The receptor was isolated from a woman aged 30 to 39 in good health. Here the CDR3 DNA reads TGTGCCAGCAGCTTGGGTATTCCAGGGGTTGATGGCTACACCTTC. Amino acids: CASSLGIPGVDGYTF.